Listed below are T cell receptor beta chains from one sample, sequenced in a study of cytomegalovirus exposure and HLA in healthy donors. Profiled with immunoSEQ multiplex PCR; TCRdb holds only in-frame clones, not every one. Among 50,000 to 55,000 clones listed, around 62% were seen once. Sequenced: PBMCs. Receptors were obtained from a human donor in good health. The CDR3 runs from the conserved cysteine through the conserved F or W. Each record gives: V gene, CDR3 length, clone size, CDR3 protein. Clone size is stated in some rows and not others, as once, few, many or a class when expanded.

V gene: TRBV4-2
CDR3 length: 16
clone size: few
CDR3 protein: CASSQEFGGGFYEQYF

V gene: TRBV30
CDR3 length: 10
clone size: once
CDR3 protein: CAWGSGEQYF

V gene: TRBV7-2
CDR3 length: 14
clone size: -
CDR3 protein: CASSLNRDNYGYTF

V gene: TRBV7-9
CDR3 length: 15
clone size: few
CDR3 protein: CASSPRTGANTEAFF

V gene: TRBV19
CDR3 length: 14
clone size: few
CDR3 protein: CASSRDGGTDTQYF

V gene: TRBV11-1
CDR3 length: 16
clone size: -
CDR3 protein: CASSLLAGDDTGELFF

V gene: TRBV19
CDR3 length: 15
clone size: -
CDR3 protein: CASSIGTGAYNEQFF

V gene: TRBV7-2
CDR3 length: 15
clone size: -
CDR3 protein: CASSHSRTGDNTIYF

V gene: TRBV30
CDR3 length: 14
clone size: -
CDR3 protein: CAWSVDRLSYGYPF

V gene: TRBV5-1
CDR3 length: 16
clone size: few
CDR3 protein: CASSAAVAGGSHEQFF

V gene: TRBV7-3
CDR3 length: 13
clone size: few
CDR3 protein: CASSTSTGPEQYF

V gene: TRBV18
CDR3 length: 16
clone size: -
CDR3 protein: CASSLKWPGGQYEQYF

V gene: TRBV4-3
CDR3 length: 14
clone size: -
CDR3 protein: CASSQDRGRDTQYF

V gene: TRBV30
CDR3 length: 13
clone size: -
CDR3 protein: CAWSSQGTEGYTF